The 3 T cell receptor beta chains below all came from one sample that was sequenced in a study of response to subunit inactivated influenza vaccine. A single record per CDR3 protein comes from TCRdb applying MiXCR to the RT-PCR reads. The data show fewer than 400,000 distinct CDR3 sequences, with around a fifth seen just once and roughly 10% held by the top ten. Sequenced material: PBMCs from blood, taken around 22 months after vaccination. The receptors were sampled from a man aged 50 to 75 who received an inactivated influenza vaccine.

The chain has TRBV9 and TRBJ2-2; D may correspond to TRBD1 or TRBD2 (5 bases each). The CDR3 is 16 amino acids. V gave up 0 bases and J gave up 0 bases, with 9 bases separating them. Germline V gene data show CDR1 as SGDLS and CDR2 as YYNGEE. The CDR3 reads CASSVGGYPNTGELFF. The CDR3 DNA sequence: TGTGCCAGCAGCGTAGGGGGGTATCCGAACACCGGGGAGCTGTTTTTT.

This clonotype was found a few times. The V gene is TRBV12-3 or TRBV12-4, the J gene TRBJ2-7, with no clear D. Trimming removed 1 base from V and 4 bases from J, with 2 bases in between. CDR3 length: 11 amino acids. This CDR3 is CASSLEYEQYF. CDR3 nucleotides: TGTGCCAGCAGTTTAGAGTACGAGCAGTACTTC.

This clonotype was seen only a few times. The chain links TRBV2 to TRBJ2-6, with TRBD1 matching 10 bases. CDR1 SNHLY and CDR2 FYNNEI come from the germline V gene. The J segment lost 0 bases and the V segment lost 11 bases, leaving 4 bases of the junction unmatched. The CDR3 is made up of 15 amino acids. CDR3 region: CARQGASSGANVLTF. In nucleotides, the CDR3 is TGTGCCCGACAGGGGGCTTCCTCTGGGGCCAACGTCCTGACTTTC.